These T cell receptor beta chains were read from a single sample in a study of memory CD4+ T cells and cytomegalovirus serostatus. Sequencing was performed with immunoSEQ multiplex PCR; in TCRdb, only in-frame clones are kept and a portion is missing. The table has tens of thousands of clones, about 86% seen once. Source material: memory CD4+ T cells from blood. These receptors all come from an adult in good health and CMV-seropositive. CDR3s include the opening cysteine and the closing phenylalanine or tryptophan. D genes are given only for firm matches. Size tells how often a clone was seen (once, few, many) or the class of an expanded clone, and some rows leave it out.

V gene	J gene	D gene	clone size	CDR3 DNA	CDR3 protein
TRBV28	TRBJ1-1	TRBD1	.	TGTGCCAGCGCGAGTTTACAGGGGAGGACTGAAGCTTTCTTT	CASASLQGRTEAFF
TRBV27	TRBJ2-3	TRBD2	.	TGTGCCAGCAGGCTAGCGGGTTTCACAGATACGCAGTATTTT	CASRLAGFTDTQYF
TRBV6-4	TRBJ2-5	TRBD2	.	TGTGCCAGCAGTAGGACTAGCGCCATTGGGGAGACCCAGTACTTC	CASSRTSAIGETQYF
TRBV7-9	TRBJ1-1	.	medium-sized	TGTGCCAGCAGCCGGGGCTCGCTCACTGAAGCTTTCTTT	CASSRGSLTEAFF
TRBV4-2	TRBJ2-1	TRBD1	.	TGTGCCAGCAGCCCCGGGACAGGGCTTTACAATGAGCAGTTCTTC	CASSPGTGLYNEQFF
TRBV11-2	TRBJ2-3	.	.	TGTGCCAGCAGCTTAAGGCGGAGCACAGATACGCAGTATTTT	CASSLRRSTDTQYF
TRBV28	TRBJ2-5	TRBD1	.	TGTGCCAGCAGTTTAGGGACAGGGGAAGAGACCCAGTACTTC	CASSLGTGEETQYF
TRBV10-3	TRBJ2-3	TRBD1	.	TGTGCCAACGGCCGGGGACAGGGGGACACAGATACGCAGTATTTT	CANGRGQGDTDTQYF
TRBV6-5	TRBJ1-2	.	once	TGTGCCAGCAGCGAACAGTCTTTCTATGGCTACACCTTC	CASSEQSFYGYTF
TRBV6-1	TRBJ1-3	.	.	TGTGCCAGCAGTGAGGGCGTCGGAAACACCATATATTTT	CASSEGVGNTIYF
TRBV4-1	TRBJ2-1	.	few	TGCGCCAGCAGCGAAGCTACAGGGACCCCCTACAATGAGCAGTTCTTC	CASSEATGTPYNEQFF
TRBV7-2	TRBJ1-6	TRBD1	.	TGTGCCAGCAGCTCCAGACAGGGCAGGATGGCCCTCCACTTT	CASSSRQGRMALHF
TRBV7-9	TRBJ1-5	.	.	TGTGCCAGCAGCCACTGGATGGGGGGGGAACAGCCCCAGCATTTT	CASSHWMGGEQPQHF
TRBV5-6	TRBJ2-3	TRBD1	once	TGTGCCAGCAGTTTAAACAGGGGGCTATACAATACGCAGTATTTT	CASSLNRGLYNTQYF
TRBV27	TRBJ2-5	.	.	TGTGCCAGCAGTTTAGCCCCGGAGGGGACCCAGTACTTC	CASSLAPEGTQYF
TRBV7-2	TRBJ2-5	.	.	TGTGCCAGCAGCTTTACCCAAGAGACCCAGTACTTC	CASSFTQETQYF
TRBV7-8	TRBJ1-3	.	.	TGTGCCAGCAGCGTCCGGGCCCAAGCCACCATATATTTT	CASSVRAQATIYF
TRBV12-5	TRBJ1-1	.	once	TGTGCTAGTGCCCCAACTCAGAACACTGAAGCTTTCTTT	CASAPTQNTEAFF
TRBV11-1	TRBJ2-3	TRBD2	.	TGTGCCAGCAGCTTAGGACTAGCGGGAGCTGCAGATACGCAGTATTTT	CASSLGLAGAADTQYF
TRBV7-8	TRBJ2-5	.	.	TGTGCCAGCAGCTTAGATCCGGGCAGGGATGAGACCCAGTACTTC	CASSLDPGRDETQYF
TRBV6-6	TRBJ1-2	TRBD1	.	TGTGCCAGCAGTTACGGGACAGGGGGCAATGGCTACACCTTC	CASSYGTGGNGYTF
TRBV19	TRBJ1-5	TRBD1	once	TGTGCCAGTAGTATCAGGGGTGGACAGGCCCAGCATTTT	CASSIRGGQAQHF
TRBV7-9	TRBJ2-3	.	.	TGTGCCAGCAATAACGCGAGAGGGGGGGCCGGTACGCAGTATTTT	CASNNARGGAGTQYF
TRBV27	TRBJ2-7	TRBD2	.	TGTGCCAGCAGGCCGCTACTAGCGGGGGTCAACGAGCAGTACTTC	CASRPLLAGVNEQYF
TRBV6-1	TRBJ1-6	.	few	TGTGCCACCACTTGGGGTTTAAATTCACCCCTCCACTTT	CATTWGLNSPLHF
TRBV30	TRBJ2-3	.	.	TGTGCCTGGAGTGTACGAGGGGCAGATACGCAGTATTTT	CAWSVRGADTQYF
TRBV6-5	TRBJ1-1	TRBD1	.	TGTGCCAGCACAGGGGGGAACCGTGAAGCTTTCTTT	CASTGGNREAFF
TRBV18	TRBJ2-3	TRBD2	.	TGTGCCAGCTCACCACGGAGGACTAGCGGGCCCAGCAGGTCAGGGGATACGCAGTATTTT	CASSPRRTSGPSRSGDTQYF
TRBV7-2	TRBJ1-2	TRBD1	.	TGTGCCAGCAGCCGCCTCGGACAGGGTAGCTACACCTTC	CASSRLGQGSYTF
TRBV7-2	TRBJ2-7	TRBD1	.	TGTGCCAGCAGCTTATCGGCAGGGGGTTGGTACGAGCAGTACTTC	CASSLSAGGWYEQYF
TRBV5-1	TRBJ2-5	TRBD2	.	TGCGCCAGCAGCCCTAGCGGAGCCAAAGAGACCCAGTACTTC	CASSPSGAKETQYF
TRBV5-1	TRBJ2-2	TRBD1	.	TGCGCCAGCAGCTCGACAGGGTTTAGCACCGGGGAGCTGTTTTTT	CASSSTGFSTGELFF
TRBV7-9	TRBJ1-1	.	once	TGTGCCAGCAGCGTGAACATGAACACTGAAGCTTTCTTT	CASSVNMNTEAFF
TRBV7-3	TRBJ1-3	.	.	TGTGCCAGCAGCTCGGAGTGGCAAGGTCTGTTAGGAAACACCATATATTTT	CASSSEWQGLLGNTIYF
TRBV2	TRBJ2-1	.	.	TGTGCCAGCAGTGGAGCTGAGCAGTTCTTC	CASSGAEQFF
TRBV28	TRBJ2-7	.	.	TGTGCCAGCAGTTCGTACTACGAGCAGTACTTC	CASSSYYEQYF
TRBV6-1	TRBJ2-5	.	.	TGTGCCAGCAGGCCGTTTGGACAGCAAGAGACCCAGTACTTC	CASRPFGQQETQYF
TRBV18	TRBJ1-5	.	.	TGTGCCAGCTCACCATCCAACAGTGTTGATCAGCCCCAGCATTTT	CASSPSNSVDQPQHF
TRBV2	TRBJ2-3	.	.	TGTGCCAGCAGCGAAAAAGTTTCTACAGATACGCAGTATTTT	CASSEKVSTDTQYF
TRBV23-1	TRBJ1-5	TRBD1	.	TGCGCCAGCAGTCAATCCCCATCAGGGGGCAAGAGCAATCAGCCCCAGCATTTT	CASSQSPSGGKSNQPQHF
TRBV6-5	TRBJ1-4	.	medium-sized	TGTGCCAGCAGTTGGACCCCGGGGGCTACTAATGAAAAACTGTTTTTT	CASSWTPGATNEKLFF
TRBV19	TRBJ1-4	.	.	TGTGCCAGTAGCCAGCATTTGAATGAAAAACTGTTTTTT	CASSQHLNEKLFF
TRBV19	TRBJ1-1	TRBD1	.	TGTGCCAGTAGTAAAAGGACAGGGGAGGCTGAAGCTTTCTTT	CASSKRTGEAEAFF
TRBV5-4	TRBJ2-5	.	.	TGTGCCAGCAGCAACTACCAAGAGACCCAGTACTTC	CASSNYQETQYF
TRBV18	TRBJ2-2	.	.	TGTGCCAGCTCACCAAAAGGGGGGTTGACGGGCACCGGGGAGCTGTTTTTT	CASSPKGGLTGTGELFF